The entry that follows covers one TCR beta chain sequence. This CDR3 contains 15 residues. Trimming took 1 base from V and 2 from J; bases not matched to a gene: 4. Germline CDR1 and CDR2: SGHVS and FQNEAQ. The sample comes from a study of naive and memory T cell subsets. The beta constant-region primer was an equimolar mix of two oligonucleotides covering TRBC1 and TRBC2. TCRdb re-analysed the UMI-ligation and nested PCR reads in MiXCR, keeping a single row per CDR3 protein. The sample includes around 160,000 distinct CDR3 sequences, approximately 15% of them seen just once. The sequenced sample consisted of naive CD4+ T cells from blood. The source is a human donor in good health. The chain is built from TRBV7-8 and TRBJ2-7, with 8 bases identical to TRBD2. CDR3 amino acids: CASSLEAAGAYEQYF. CDR3 coding DNA: TGTGCCAGCAGCTTAGAAGCAGCGGGAGCCTACGAGCAGTACTTC.